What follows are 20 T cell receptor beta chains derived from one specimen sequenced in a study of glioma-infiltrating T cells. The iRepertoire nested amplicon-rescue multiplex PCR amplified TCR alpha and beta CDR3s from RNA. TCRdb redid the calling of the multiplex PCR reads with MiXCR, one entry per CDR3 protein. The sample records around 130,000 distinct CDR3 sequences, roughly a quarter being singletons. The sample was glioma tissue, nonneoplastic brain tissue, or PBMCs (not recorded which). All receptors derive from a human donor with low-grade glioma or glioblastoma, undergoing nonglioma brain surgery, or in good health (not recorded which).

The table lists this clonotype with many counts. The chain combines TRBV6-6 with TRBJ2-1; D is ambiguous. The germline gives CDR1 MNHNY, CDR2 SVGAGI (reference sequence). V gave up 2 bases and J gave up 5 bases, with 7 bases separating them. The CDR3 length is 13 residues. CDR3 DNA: TGTGCCAGCAGTTACATTGGAAACAATGAGCAGTTCTTC. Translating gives CASSYIGNNEQFF.

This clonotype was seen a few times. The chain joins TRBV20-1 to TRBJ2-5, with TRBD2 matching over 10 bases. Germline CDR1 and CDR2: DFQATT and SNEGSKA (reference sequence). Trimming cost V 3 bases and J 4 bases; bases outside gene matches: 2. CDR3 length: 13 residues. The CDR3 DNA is TGCAGTGCTAGTAGGACTAGCGGAGAGACCCAGTACTTC. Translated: CSASRTSGETQYF.

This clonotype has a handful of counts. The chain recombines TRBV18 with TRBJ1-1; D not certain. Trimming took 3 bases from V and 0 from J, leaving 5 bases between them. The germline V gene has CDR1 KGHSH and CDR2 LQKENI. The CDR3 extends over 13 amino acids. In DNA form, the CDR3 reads TGTGCCAGCTCACCGACTGTGAACACTGAAGCTTTCTTT. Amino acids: CASSPTVNTEAFF.

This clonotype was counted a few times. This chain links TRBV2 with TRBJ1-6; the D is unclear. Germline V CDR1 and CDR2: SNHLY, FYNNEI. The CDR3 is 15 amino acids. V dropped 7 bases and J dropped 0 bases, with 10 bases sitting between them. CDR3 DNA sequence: TGTGCCAGCAACCCACCTGACTCCTATAATTCACCCCTCCACTTT. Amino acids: CASNPPDSYNSPLHF.

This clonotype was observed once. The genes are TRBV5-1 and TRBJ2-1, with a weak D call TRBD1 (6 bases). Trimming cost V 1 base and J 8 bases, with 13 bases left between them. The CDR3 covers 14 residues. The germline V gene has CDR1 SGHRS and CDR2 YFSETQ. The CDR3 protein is CASSLRTAGDEQFF. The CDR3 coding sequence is TGCGCCAGCAGCTTGAGAACCGCAGGGGATGAGCAGTTCTTC.

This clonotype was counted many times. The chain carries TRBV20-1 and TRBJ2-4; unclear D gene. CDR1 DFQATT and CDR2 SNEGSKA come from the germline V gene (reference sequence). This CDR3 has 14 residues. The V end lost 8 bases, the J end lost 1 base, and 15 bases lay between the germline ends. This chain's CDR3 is CSSTRLSAKNIQYF. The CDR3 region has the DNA TGCAGTTCAACAAGACTTTCGGCCAAAAACATTCAGTACTTC.

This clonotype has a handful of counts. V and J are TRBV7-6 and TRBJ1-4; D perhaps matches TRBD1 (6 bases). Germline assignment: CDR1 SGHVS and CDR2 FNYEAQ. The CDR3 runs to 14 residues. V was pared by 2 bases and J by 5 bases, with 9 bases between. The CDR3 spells CASSLWGQNEKLFF. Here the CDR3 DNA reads TGTGCCAGCAGCTTATGGGGGCAGAATGAAAAACTGTTTTTT.

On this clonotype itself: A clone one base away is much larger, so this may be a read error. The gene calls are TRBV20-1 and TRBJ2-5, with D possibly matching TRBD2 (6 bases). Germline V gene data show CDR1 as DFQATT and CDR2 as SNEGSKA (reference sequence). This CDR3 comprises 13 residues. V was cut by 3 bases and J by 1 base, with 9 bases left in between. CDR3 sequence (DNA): TGCAGTGCTAGGAGGACTATCCAAGAGACCCAGTACTTC. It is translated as CSARRTIQETQYF.

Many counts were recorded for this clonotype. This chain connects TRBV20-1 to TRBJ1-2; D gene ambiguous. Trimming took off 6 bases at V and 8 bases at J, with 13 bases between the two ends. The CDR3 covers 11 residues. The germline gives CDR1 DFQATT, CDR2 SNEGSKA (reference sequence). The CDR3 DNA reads TGCAGTGCACAAACAAGCGGGGGCTACACCTTC. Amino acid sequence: CSAQTSGGYTF.

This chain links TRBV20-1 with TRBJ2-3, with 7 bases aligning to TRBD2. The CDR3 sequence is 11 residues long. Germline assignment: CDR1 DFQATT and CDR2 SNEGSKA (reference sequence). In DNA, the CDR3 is TGCAGGGGGGGGGATGGAGATACGCAGTATTTT. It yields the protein CRGGDGDTQYF.

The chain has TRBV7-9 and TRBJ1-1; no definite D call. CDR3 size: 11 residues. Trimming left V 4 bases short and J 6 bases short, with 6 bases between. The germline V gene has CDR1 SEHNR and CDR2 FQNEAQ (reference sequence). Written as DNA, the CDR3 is TGTGCCAGCAGCTATGTGGCTGAAGCTTTCTTT. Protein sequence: CASSYVAEAFF. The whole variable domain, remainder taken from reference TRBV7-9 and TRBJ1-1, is DTGVSQNPRHKITKRGQNVTFRCDPISEHNRLYWYRQTLGQGPEFLTYFQNEAQLEKSRLLSDRFSAERPKGSFSTLEIQRTEQGDSAMYLCASSYVAEAFFGQGTRLTVV.

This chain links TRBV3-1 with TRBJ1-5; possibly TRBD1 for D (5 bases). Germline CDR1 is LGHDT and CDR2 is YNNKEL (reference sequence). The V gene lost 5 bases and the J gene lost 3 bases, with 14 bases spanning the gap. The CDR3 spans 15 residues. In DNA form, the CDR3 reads TGTGCCAGCAGCGCCGGCAGGGTAAACAATCAGCCCCAGCATTTT. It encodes CASSAGRVNNQPQHF.

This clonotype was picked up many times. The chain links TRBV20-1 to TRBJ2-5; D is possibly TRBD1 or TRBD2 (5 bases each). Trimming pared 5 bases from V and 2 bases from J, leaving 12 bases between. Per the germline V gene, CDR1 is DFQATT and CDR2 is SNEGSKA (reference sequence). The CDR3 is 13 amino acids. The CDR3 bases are TGCAGTGCTCCCTGGGGGACGCAAGAGACCCAGTACTTC. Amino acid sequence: CSAPWGTQETQYF.

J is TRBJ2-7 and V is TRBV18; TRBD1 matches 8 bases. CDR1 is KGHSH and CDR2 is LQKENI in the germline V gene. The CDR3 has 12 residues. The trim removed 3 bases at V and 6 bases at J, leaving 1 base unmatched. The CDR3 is CASSPTGAEQYV. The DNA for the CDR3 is TGTGCCAGCTCACCGACAGGGGCCGAGCAGTACGTC.

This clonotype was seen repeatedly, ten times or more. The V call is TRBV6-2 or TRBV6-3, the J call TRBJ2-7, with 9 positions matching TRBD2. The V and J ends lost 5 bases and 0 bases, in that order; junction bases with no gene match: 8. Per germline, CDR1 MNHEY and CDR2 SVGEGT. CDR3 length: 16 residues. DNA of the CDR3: TGTGCCAGCAGTCCGGGGAGCGGGGGGTTCTCCTACGAGCAGTACGTC. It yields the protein CASSPGSGGFSYEQYV.

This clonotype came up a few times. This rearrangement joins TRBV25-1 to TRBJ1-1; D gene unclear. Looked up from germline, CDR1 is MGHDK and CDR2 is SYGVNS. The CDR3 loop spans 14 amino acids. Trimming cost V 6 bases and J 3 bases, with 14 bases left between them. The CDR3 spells CASRILGGDTEAFF. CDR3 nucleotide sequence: TGTGCCAGCAGGATTCTGGGAGGTGACACTGAAGCTTTCTTT.

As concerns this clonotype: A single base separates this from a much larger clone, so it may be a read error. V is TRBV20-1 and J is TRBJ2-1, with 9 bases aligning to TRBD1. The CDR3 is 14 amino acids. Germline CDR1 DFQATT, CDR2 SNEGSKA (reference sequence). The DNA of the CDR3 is TGCATTGCCCAAGGGACAGGGTCCTACAATGAGCAGTTCTTC. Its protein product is CIAQGTGSYNEQFF.

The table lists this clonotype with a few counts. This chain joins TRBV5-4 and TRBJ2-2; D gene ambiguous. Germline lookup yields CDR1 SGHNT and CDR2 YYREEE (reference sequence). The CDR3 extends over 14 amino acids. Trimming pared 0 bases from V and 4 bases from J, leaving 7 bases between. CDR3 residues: CASSLDFGTGELFF. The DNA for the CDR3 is TGTGCCAGCAGCTTGGATTTTGGCACCGGGGAGCTGTTTTTT. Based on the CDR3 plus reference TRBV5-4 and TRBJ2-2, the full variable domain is ETGVTQSPTHLIKTRGQQVTLRCSSQSGHNTVSWYQQALGQGPQFIFQYYREEENGRGNFPPRFSGLQFPNYSSELNVNALELDDSALYLCASSLDFGTGELFFGEGSRLTVL.

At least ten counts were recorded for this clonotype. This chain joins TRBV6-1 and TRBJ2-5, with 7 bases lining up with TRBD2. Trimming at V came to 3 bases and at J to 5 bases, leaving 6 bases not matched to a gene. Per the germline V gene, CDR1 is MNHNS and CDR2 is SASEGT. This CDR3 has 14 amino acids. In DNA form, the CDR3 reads TGTGCCAGCAGTGAGACTAGCATGTCTGAGACCCAGTACTTC. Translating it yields CASSETSMSETQYF.

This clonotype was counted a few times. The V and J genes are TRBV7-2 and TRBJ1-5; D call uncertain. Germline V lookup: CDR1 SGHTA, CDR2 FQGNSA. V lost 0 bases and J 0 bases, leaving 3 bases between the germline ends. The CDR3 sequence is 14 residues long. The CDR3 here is CASSLAYSNQPQHF. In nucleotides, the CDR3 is TGTGCCAGCAGCTTAGCCTATAGCAATCAGCCCCAGCATTTT.